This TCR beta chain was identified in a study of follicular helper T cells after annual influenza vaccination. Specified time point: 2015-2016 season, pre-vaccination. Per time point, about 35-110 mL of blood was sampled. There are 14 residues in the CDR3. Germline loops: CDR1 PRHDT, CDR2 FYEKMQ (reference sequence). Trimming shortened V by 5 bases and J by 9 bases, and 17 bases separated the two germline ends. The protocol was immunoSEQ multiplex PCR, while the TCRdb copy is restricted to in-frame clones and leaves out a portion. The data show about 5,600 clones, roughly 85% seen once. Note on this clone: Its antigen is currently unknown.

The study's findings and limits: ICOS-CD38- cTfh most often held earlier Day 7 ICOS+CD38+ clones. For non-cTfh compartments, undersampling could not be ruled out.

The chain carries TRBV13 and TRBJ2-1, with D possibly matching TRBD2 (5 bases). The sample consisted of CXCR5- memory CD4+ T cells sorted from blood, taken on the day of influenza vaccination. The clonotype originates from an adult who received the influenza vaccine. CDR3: CASSPGSAGIEQFF. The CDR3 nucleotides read TGTGCCAGCAGCCCCGGCTCGGCGGGCATTGAGCAGTTCTTC.